The clone carrying this T cell receptor beta chain was counted a single time. The DNA is omitted, as the CDR3 cannot be located on it reliably, and the CDR3 follows TCRdb's listing. TCRdb's table, derived via immunoSEQ multiplex PCR, lists solely in-frame clones and lacks some. The sample has approximately 120,000 clones, roughly 81% seen once. This sample stems from a study of blood T cell repertoires in COVID-19. Germline values: CDR1 SGHRS, CDR2 YFSETQ. The CDR3 sequence runs 14 residues, both termini included. The source of this sequence is a human donor in a cohort sampled during active COVID-19. The sample taken for sequencing was peripheral blood. This rearrangement joins TRBV5-1 to TRBJ1-1; TRBD1, as called in the table, went unchecked against the DNA. The CDR3 sequence is CASSPEQVGQGTFF.